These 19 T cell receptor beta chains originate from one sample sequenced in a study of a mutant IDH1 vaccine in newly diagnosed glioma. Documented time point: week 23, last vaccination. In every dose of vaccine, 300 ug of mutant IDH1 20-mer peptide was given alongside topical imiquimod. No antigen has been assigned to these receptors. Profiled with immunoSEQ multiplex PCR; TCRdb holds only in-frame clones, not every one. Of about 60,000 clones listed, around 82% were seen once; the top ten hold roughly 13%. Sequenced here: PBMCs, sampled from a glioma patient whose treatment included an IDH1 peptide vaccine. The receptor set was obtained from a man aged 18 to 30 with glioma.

The CDR3 protein is CASSLAIGDYGYTF. CDR3 bases: TGTGCCAGCAGCTTAGCGATCGGAGACTATGGCTACACCTTC. The gene calls are TRBV7-8 and TRBJ1-2, with D unclear. In germline, CDR1 is SGHVS, CDR2 FQNEAQ. The germline V and J ends were trimmed by 0 bases and 3 bases, with 8 bases remaining between them. CDR3 length: 14 residues.

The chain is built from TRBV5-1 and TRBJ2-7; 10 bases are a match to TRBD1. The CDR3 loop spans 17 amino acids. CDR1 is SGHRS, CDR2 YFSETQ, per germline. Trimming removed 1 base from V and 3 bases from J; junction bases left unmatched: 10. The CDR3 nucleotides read TGCGCCAGCAGCTTGTTTTCGGGACAGGGGATGAGCTACGAGCAGTACTTC. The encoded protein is CASSLFSGQGMSYEQYF.

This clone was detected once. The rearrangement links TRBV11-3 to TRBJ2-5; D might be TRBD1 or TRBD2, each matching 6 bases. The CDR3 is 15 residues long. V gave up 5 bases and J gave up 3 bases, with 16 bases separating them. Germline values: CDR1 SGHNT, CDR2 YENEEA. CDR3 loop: CASSPGASLEETQYF. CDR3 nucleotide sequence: TGTGCCAGCAGCCCGGGGGCCAGCCTTGAAGAGACCCAGTACTTC. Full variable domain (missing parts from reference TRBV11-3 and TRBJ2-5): EAGVVQSPRYKIIEKKQPVAFWCNPISGHNTLYWYLQNLGQGPELLIRYENEEAVDDSQLPKDRFSAERLKGVDSTLKIQPAELGDSAVYLCASSPGASLEETQYFGPGTRLLVL.

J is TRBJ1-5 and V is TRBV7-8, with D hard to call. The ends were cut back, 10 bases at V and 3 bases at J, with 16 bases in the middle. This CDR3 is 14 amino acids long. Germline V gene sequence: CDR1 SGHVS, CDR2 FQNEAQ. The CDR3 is CATSGEVPNQPQHF. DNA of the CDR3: TGTGCCACCAGTGGGGAGGTTCCCAATCAGCCCCAGCATTTT.

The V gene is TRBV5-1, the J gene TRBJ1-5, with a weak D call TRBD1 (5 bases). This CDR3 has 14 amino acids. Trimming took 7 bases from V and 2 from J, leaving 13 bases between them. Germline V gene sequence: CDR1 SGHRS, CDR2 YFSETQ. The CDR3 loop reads CASRPTVGNQPQHF. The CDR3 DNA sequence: TGCGCCAGCCGCCCGACAGTTGGCAATCAGCCCCAGCATTTT. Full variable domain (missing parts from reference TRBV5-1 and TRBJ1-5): KAGVTQTPRYLIKTRGQQVTLSCSPISGHRSVSWYQQTPGQGLQFLFEYFSETQRNKGNFPGRFSGRQFSNSRSEMNVSTLELGDSALYLCASRPTVGNQPQHFGDGTRLSIL.

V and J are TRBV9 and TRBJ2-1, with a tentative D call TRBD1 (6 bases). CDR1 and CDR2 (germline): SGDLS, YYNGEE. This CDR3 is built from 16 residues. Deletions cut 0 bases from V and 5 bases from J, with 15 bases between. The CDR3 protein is CASSVAGPGQDNEQFF. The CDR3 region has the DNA TGTGCCAGCAGCGTAGCCGGCCCGGGACAAGACAATGAGCAGTTCTTC.

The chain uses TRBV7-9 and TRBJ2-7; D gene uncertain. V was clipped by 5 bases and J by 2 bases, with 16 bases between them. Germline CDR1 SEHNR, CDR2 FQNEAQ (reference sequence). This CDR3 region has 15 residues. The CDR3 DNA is TGTGCCAGCAGCCCCACCGACACCTTCCCCTACGAGCAGTACTTC. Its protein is CASSPTDTFPYEQYF.

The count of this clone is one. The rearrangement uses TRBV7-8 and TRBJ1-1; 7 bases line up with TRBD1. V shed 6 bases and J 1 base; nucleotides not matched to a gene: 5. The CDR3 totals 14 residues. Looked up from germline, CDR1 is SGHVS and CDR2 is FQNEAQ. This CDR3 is CASRYRGQNTEAFF. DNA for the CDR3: TGTGCCAGCAGATACAGGGGACAGAACACTGAAGCTTTCTTT. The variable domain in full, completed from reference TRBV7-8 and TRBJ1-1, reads GAGVSQSPRYKVAKRGQDVALRCDPISGHVSLFWYQQALGQGPEFLTYFQNEAQLDKSGLPSDRFFAERPEGSVSTLKIQRTQQEDSAVYLCASRYRGQNTEAFFGQGTRLTVV.

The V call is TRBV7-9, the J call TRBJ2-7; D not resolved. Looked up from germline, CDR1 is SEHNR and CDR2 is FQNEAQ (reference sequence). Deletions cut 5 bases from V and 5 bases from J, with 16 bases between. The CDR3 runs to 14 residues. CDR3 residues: CASSTVRRSDEQYF. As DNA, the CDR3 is TGTGCCAGCAGCACCGTCAGGAGAAGTGACGAGCAGTACTTC.

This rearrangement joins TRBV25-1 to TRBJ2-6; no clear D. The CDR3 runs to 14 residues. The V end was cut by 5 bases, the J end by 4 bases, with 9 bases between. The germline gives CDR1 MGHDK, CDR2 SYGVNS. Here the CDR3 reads CASSTSKGANVLTF. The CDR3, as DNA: TGTGCCAGCAGTACGTCCAAGGGGGCCAACGTCCTGACTTTC.

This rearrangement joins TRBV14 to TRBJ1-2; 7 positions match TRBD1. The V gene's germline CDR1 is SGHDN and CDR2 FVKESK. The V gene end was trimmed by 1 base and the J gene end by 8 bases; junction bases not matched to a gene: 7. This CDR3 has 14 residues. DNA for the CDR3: TGTGCCAGCAGCCAAGCAACAGGGGTACGAGGCTACACCTTC. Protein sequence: CASSQATGVRGYTF.

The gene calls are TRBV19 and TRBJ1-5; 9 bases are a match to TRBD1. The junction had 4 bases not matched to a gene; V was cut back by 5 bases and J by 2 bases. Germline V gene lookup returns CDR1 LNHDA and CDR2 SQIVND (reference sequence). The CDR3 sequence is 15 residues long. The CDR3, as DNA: TGTGCCAGTAGTTCCCGGGACAGGGGCAATCAGCCCCAGCATTTT. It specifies CASSSRDRGNQPQHF.

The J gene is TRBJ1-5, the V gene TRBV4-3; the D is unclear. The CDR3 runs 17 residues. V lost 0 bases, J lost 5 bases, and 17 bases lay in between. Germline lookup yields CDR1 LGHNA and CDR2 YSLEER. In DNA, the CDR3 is TGCGCCAGCAGCCAAGAAGCTCGGATTCCCATTGATCAGCCCCAGCATTTT. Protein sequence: CASSQEARIPIDQPQHF.

The CDR3: CASSPDRGLDQPQHF. CDR3 sequence (DNA): TGTGCCAGCAGTCCAGACAGGGGGCTTGATCAGCCCCAGCATTTT. This chain connects TRBV2 to TRBJ1-5, with 10 bases fitting TRBD1. CDR3 size: 15 residues. Germline CDR1 is SNHLY and CDR2 is FYNNEI. The V and J ends lost 5 bases and 5 bases, in that order; junction bases with no gene match: 6.

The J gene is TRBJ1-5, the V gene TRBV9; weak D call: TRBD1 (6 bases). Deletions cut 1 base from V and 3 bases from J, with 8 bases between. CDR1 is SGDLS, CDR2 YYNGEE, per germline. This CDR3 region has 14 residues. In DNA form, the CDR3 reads TGTGCCAGCAGCGTATGGGGGGCCAATCAGCCCCAGCATTTT. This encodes CASSVWGANQPQHF. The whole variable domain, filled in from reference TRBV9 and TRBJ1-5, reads DSGVTQTPKHLITATGQRVTLRCSPRSGDLSVYWYQQSLDQGLQFLIQYYNGEERAKGNILERFSAQQFPDLHSELNLSSLELGDSALYFCASSVWGANQPQHFGDGTRLSIL.

CDR3 sequence reads: CASSRTGTNTEAFF. The DNA of the CDR3 is TGTGCCAGTAGTAGGACAGGGACGAACACTGAAGCTTTCTTT. This rearrangement joins TRBV19 to TRBJ1-1; TRBD1 matches 8 bases. The CDR3 contains 14 residues. The V gene's germline CDR1 is LNHDA and CDR2 SQIVND (reference sequence). V was pared by 4 bases and J by 1 base, with 2 bases of the junction left unmatched. The entire variable domain, with the rest obtained from reference TRBV19 and TRBJ1-1, is as follows: DGGITQSPKYLFRKEGQNVTLSCEQNLNHDAMYWYRQDPGQGLRLIYYSQIVNDFQKGDIAEGYSVSREKKESFPLTVTSAQKNPTAFYLCASSRTGTNTEAFFGQGTRLTVV.

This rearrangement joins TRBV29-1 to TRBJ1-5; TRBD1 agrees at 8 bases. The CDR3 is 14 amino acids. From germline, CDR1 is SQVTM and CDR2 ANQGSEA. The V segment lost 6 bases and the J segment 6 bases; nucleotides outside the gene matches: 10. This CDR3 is CSVLLDRGGQPQHF. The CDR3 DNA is TGCAGCGTCTTACTTGACAGGGGAGGTCAGCCCCAGCATTTT.

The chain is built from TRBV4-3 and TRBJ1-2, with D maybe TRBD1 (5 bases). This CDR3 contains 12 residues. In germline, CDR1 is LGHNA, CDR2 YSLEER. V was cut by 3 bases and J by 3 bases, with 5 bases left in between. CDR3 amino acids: CASSQGDYGYTF. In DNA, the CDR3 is TGCGCCAGCAGCCAGGGGGACTATGGCTACACCTTC.

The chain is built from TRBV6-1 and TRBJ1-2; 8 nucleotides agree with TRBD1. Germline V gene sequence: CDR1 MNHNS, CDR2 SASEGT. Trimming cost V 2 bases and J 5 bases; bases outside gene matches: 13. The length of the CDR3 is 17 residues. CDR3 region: CASSELLTGTGSYGYTF. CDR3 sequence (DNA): TGTGCCAGCAGTGAACTACTTACCGGGACAGGATCATATGGCTACACCTTC.